This record concerns one T cell receptor beta chain sequence. Produced via immunoSEQ multiplex PCR; TCRdb's table is partial and in-frame only. This table holds tens of thousands of clones, 94% found once. The V end lost 7 bases, the J end lost 4 bases, and 14 bases lay between the germline ends. In germline, CDR1 is MNHEY, CDR2 SMNVEV (reference sequence). The CDR3 runs to 13 residues. The data are from a study of technical replicates of blood from a handful of donors. The chain couples TRBV27 to TRBJ2-7; D unresolved. This TCR was recovered from a human donor in good health. Sequenced material: T cells isolated from PBMCs. CDR3 sequence: CASKPPNSYEQYF. CDR3 in DNA: TGTGCCAGCAAGCCCCCCAACTCGTACGAGCAGTACTTC.